Below, 14 T cell receptor beta chains from the same sample are listed, as sequenced in a study of T cell responses to AZD1222 COVID-19 vaccine (dated by TCRdb to the early 2020s). The time point label corresponds to: baseline before first vaccination. Taken with the paper, the label for treatment or condition translates to: meningococcal conjugate vaccine given as trial control. Library prep was done by the immunoSEQ multiplex PCR assay. Held by TCRdb, this immuneACCESS table contains in-frame sequences only and omits some clones. Under half of the omission traces to an unresolved V gene where checked; the cause of the rest is unknown. The sample table records some 150,000 clones; around 90% of these occur just once. Of the sample, approximately 3% falls within the top ten clones. The specimen was peripheral blood, collected on day 0 of MenACWY control vaccination. Source of these receptors: an adult in good health.

The J gene is TRBJ1-1, the V gene TRBV11-2; a weak D match, TRBD1 (5 bases). The CDR3 covers 15 residues. Germline V gene data show CDR1 as SGHAT and CDR2 as FQNNGV. Trimming pared 2 bases from V and 4 bases from J, leaving 14 bases between. The CDR3 sequence is CASSLNAGGVTEAFF. CDR3 nucleotides: TGTGCCAGCAGCTTAAACGCTGGGGGGGTCACTGAAGCTTTCTTT.

V is TRBV6-5 and J is TRBJ1-5; TRBD1 is a possible D gene (5 bases). V dropped 5 bases and J dropped 6 bases, with 8 bases sitting between them. The germline V gene has CDR1 MNHEY and CDR2 SVGAGI. This CDR3 has 12 amino acids. The DNA for the CDR3 is TGTGCCAGCAGTACGGGGGTTCAGCCCCAGCATTTT. Amino acids: CASSTGVQPQHF.

In this sample, this clone turned up many times. This rearrangement joins TRBV2 to TRBJ2-2; TRBD2 aligns across 7 bases. The CDR3 has 14 residues. The junction had 1 base not matched to a gene; V was cut back by 6 bases and J by 0 bases. Germline loops: CDR1 SNHLY, CDR2 FYNNEI. CDR3 loop: CASSGRTNTGELFF. In DNA form, the CDR3 reads TGTGCCAGCAGCGGGAGGACGAACACCGGGGAGCTGTTTTTT.

The chain links TRBV7-6 to TRBJ1-1; D is undetermined. V dropped 8 bases and J dropped 1 base, with 11 bases sitting between them. There are 13 residues in the CDR3. Germline V gene lookup returns CDR1 SGHVS and CDR2 FNYEAQ. The CDR3 region has the DNA TGTGCCAGCTCCAGACTTAGGAACACTGAAGCTTTCTTT. Amino acid sequence: CASSRLRNTEAFF.

The rearrangement joins TRBV2 to TRBJ1-3, with D unclear. Germline V gives CDR1 SNHLY, CDR2 FYNNEI. V lost 3 bases and J 1 base, leaving 7 bases between the germline ends. The CDR3 runs 14 residues. The chain's CDR3 is CASSDEGSGNTIYF. For the CDR3, the DNA is TGTGCCAGCAGTGACGAGGGATCTGGAAACACCATATATTTT.

This rearrangement joins TRBV5-1 to TRBJ2-1; D unresolved. Germline V lookup: CDR1 SGHRS, CDR2 YFSETQ. This CDR3 spans 15 amino acids. Trimming removed 0 bases from V and 1 base from J, with 8 bases in between. The CDR3: CASSLVQQSYNEQFF. In nucleotides, the CDR3 is TGCGCCAGCAGCTTGGTCCAGCAATCCTACAATGAGCAGTTCTTC.

In the case of this clone: An end of the junction does not agree with germline; a read error may underlie this. This CDR3 reads CASSLARIGTGEETQYF. The CDR3 bases are TGTGCTAGCAGCTTAGCGAGAATAGGGACAGGGGAAGAGACCCAGTACTTC. This chain links TRBV7-7 with TRBJ2-5; 10 nucleotides agree with TRBD1. This CDR3 is 17 amino acids long. CDR1 and CDR2 (germline): SSHAT, FNYEAQ (reference sequence).

This clone was picked up a small number of times. This chain connects TRBV4-1 to TRBJ1-4; no clear D gene. The germline CDR1 and CDR2 sequences are MGHRA and YSYEKL. The CDR3 contains 11 residues. V lost 9 bases to trimming and J lost 8 bases, with 10 bases between them. CDR3 region: CASRNREKLFF. CDR3 sequence (DNA): TGCGCCAGTAGGAATAGGGAAAAACTGTTTTTT.

V is TRBV6-1 and J is TRBJ1-1; a weak D match, TRBD1 (6 bases). V lost 4 bases and J lost 8, with 23 bases in between. CDR1 MNHNS and CDR2 SASEGT come from the germline V gene. The CDR3 runs 16 residues. In nucleotides, the CDR3 is TGTGCCAGCAGTGCCACACAGGACAGATATGTAAAGGAAGCTTTCTTT. Protein sequence: CASSATQDRYVKEAFF.

For this clone: The sample has other DNA sequences that encode this CDR3 too. This chain joins TRBV9 and TRBJ1-6; D possibly corresponds to TRBD1 (5 bases). Deletions cut 0 bases from V and 8 bases from J, with 6 bases between. The CDR3 loop spans 13 amino acids. The V gene's germline CDR1 is SGDLS and CDR2 YYNGEE. The CDR3 DNA sequence: TGTGCCAGCAGCGTAGGAGGGGATTCACCCCTCCACTTT. This gives the protein CASSVGGDSPLHF.

The genes are TRBV7-2 and TRBJ1-5; no definite D call. Germline-derived CDR1 and CDR2 are SGHTA and FQGNSA. The CDR3 runs to 17 residues. V lost 5 bases and J 3 bases, leaving 20 bases between the germline ends. The CDR3 sequence: CASSRTRVFPSNQPQHF. CDR3 nucleotide sequence: TGTGCCAGCAGCCGTACCCGAGTCTTCCCTTCCAATCAGCCCCAGCATTTT.

The chain carries TRBV6-1 and TRBJ2-7, with TRBD2 matching over 8 bases. The CDR3 contains 13 residues. The J segment lost 7 bases and the V segment lost 3 bases, leaving 5 bases of the junction unmatched. Germline CDR1 and CDR2: MNHNS and SASEGT. DNA for the CDR3: TGTGCCAGCAGTGATAGCGGGGCGGGAGAGCAGTACTTC. Amino acid sequence: CASSDSGAGEQYF.

The CDR3 spells CASSLVRIIRGLEAFF. The DNA of the CDR3 is TGTGCCAGCAGCTTAGTCCGGATAATCAGGGGTCTTGAAGCTTTCTTT. The chain has TRBV7-9 and TRBJ1-1, with D possibly TRBD1 on 6 matching bases. CDR1 and CDR2 from the germline V gene are SEHNR and FQNEAQ (reference sequence). Trimming pared 1 base from V and 7 bases from J, leaving 19 bases between. CDR3 size: 16 residues.

The chain carries TRBV28 and TRBJ2-7; 7 nucleotides agree with TRBD1. Per germline, CDR1 MDHEN and CDR2 SYDVKM. The junction had 8 bases not matched to a gene; V was cut back by 3 bases and J by 6 bases. The CDR3 contains 14 residues. DNA of the CDR3: TGTGCCAGCAGTTTCCGACAGGGTGGTGGCGAGCAGTACTTC. This gives the protein CASSFRQGGGEQYF.